The next 30 T cell receptor beta chains were all read from a single sample in a study of CD8+ T cells in alopecia areata. Extraction and reverse transcription of RNA yielded cDNA as the sequencing template. Clones were sequenced by immunoSEQ multiplex PCR, and TCRdb holds only the in-frame ones, with some missing. This table holds about 110,000 clones, less than 90% found once. Regarding treatment: oral pan-JAK inhibitor, 5-10 mg twice daily. Sequences were derived from CD8+ T cells sorted from blood, sampled at week 24, from a patient treated with tofacitinib. These receptors originate from a human donor with alopecia areata.

This rearrangement joins TRBV4-3 to TRBJ2-3; 15 bases map to TRBD2. Trimming removed 0 bases from V and 4 bases from J; junction bases left unmatched: 11. Germline assignment: CDR1 LGHNA and CDR2 YSLEER. This CDR3 is built from 20 residues. CDR3 in DNA: TGCGCCAGCAGCCAAGATGGGACTAGCGGGGGGCCTATAGTCGCAGATACGCAGTATTTT. Translation: CASSQDGTSGGPIVADTQYF.

The chain employs TRBV9 and TRBJ2-1; no reliable D call. V was clipped by 0 bases and J by 8 bases, with 15 bases between them. The CDR3 covers 15 residues. CDR1 SGDLS and CDR2 YYNGEE come from the germline V gene. The DNA for the CDR3 is TGTGCCAGCAGCGTAGACGGTAGAATACCCCATGAGCAGTTCTTC. It is translated as CASSVDGRIPHEQFF.

The chain has TRBV5-6 and TRBJ2-7, with a tentative D call TRBD2 (6 bases). V was shortened by 4 bases and J by 0 bases, with 17 bases between the two germline ends. The CDR3 sequence is 16 residues long. CDR1 SGHDT and CDR2 YYEEEE come from the germline V gene. CDR3 DNA sequence: TGTGCCAGCAGCCGGGGGAACAACAGGTTCTCCTACGAGCAGTACTTC. It encodes CASSRGNNRFSYEQYF.

The chain combines TRBV4-1 with TRBJ2-1, with D perhaps TRBD2 (6 bases). Germline loops: CDR1 MGHRA, CDR2 YSYEKL. Trimming shortened V by 4 bases and J by 7 bases, and 11 bases separated the two germline ends. CDR3 length: 13 residues. CDR3 region: CASSLGGRNEQFF. CDR3 nucleotides: TGCGCCAGCAGCCTCGGGGGAAGGAATGAGCAGTTCTTC.

This clone was recorded only once. The V and J genes are TRBV9 and TRBJ2-5; 12 positions agree with TRBD2. This CDR3 has 17 amino acids. After removal of 0 bases from V and 5 bases from J, the junction contained 8 bases not matched to a gene. Germline assignment: CDR1 SGDLS and CDR2 YYNGEE. The CDR3 region has the DNA TGTGCCAGCAGCGTAGCCCTAGCGGGGGGGCAGATGGAGACCCAGTACTTC. Its translation is CASSVALAGGQMETQYF.

The V gene is TRBV5-1, the J gene TRBJ1-3; D is ambiguous. The CDR3 runs 17 residues. CDR1 and CDR2 (germline): SGHRS, YFSETQ. Trimming removed 1 base from V and 1 base from J, with 15 bases in between. The CDR3 nucleotides read TGCGCCAGCAGCTTGATTGGGCCGGGAGGATCTGGAAACACCATATATTTT. Protein sequence: CASSLIGPGGSGNTIYF.

The J gene is TRBJ2-7, the V gene TRBV9, with a weak D call TRBD1 (5 bases). CDR1 and CDR2 from the germline V gene are SGDLS and YYNGEE. With 1 base removed from V and 0 bases from J, the gap between germline ends came to 14 bases. The CDR3 is made up of 16 amino acids. For the CDR3, the DNA is TGTGCCAGCAGCGTAAGGGGCGAGGTCGGCTCCTACGAGCAGTACTTC. Translating gives CASSVRGEVGSYEQYF.

This clone was recorded only once. The V and J genes are TRBV7-9 and TRBJ2-4, with 8 bases aligning to TRBD2. The CDR3 runs 15 residues. Germline lookup yields CDR1 SEHNR and CDR2 FQNEAQ (reference sequence). J gave up 8 bases and V 5 bases, and 11 bases lay outside the gene matches. The CDR3 spells CASSPRAGDRHIQYF. CDR3 bases: TGTGCCAGCAGCCCCAGAGCGGGGGATCGGCACATTCAGTACTTC.

As DNA, the CDR3 is TGCAGCGTTGAAGGGGGACAGGGATATGGCTACACCTTC. Translated: CSVEGGQGYGYTF. The chain combines TRBV29-1 with TRBJ1-2; 9 bases map to TRBD1. Germline-derived CDR1 and CDR2 are SQVTM and ANQGSEA. The CDR3 length is 13 residues. V was clipped by 1 base and J by 5 bases; unmatched bases: 2.

This chain uses TRBV9 with TRBJ2-3; tentative D call: TRBD1 (6 bases). Germline CDR1 reads SGDLS; CDR2 reads YYNGEE. V lost 2 bases and J lost 2, with 15 bases in between. This CDR3 comprises 16 residues. The CDR3 DNA follows: TGTGCCAGCAGCGTGACAGGTGCCATAAACACAGATACGCAGTATTTT. This translates into CASSVTGAINTDTQYF. Combining the CDR3 with reference TRBV9 and TRBJ2-3 gives the whole variable domain DSGVTQTPKHLITATGQRVTLRCSPRSGDLSVYWYQQSLDQGLQFLIQYYNGEERAKGNILERFSAQQFPDLHSELNLSSLELGDSALYFCASSVTGAINTDTQYFGPGTRLTVL.

The gene calls are TRBV4-2 and TRBJ2-3, with 8 bases identical to TRBD2. The V gene end was trimmed by 4 bases and the J gene end by 1 base; junction bases not matched to a gene: 7. CDR1 is LGHNA, CDR2 YNFKEQ, per germline. The CDR3 covers 16 residues. This CDR3 reads CASSLSPGLGTDTQYF. CDR3 sequence (DNA): TGTGCCAGCAGCCTCTCCCCGGGACTAGGCACAGATACGCAGTATTTT.

J is TRBJ2-7 and V is TRBV27; 7 bases line up with TRBD2. This CDR3 region has 13 residues. Per the germline V gene, CDR1 is MNHEY and CDR2 is SMNVEV (reference sequence). The V gene end was trimmed by 3 bases and the J gene end by 6 bases; junction bases not matched to a gene: 5. CDR3 loop: CASSLVSSGEQYF. For the CDR3, the DNA is TGTGCCAGCAGTTTGGTTTCTAGCGGCGAGCAGTACTTC.

This rearrangement joins TRBV7-2 to TRBJ2-7; a weak D match, TRBD1 (5 bases). The CDR3 consists of 14 residues. V gave up 2 bases and J gave up 4 bases, with 12 bases separating them. Germline-derived CDR1 and CDR2 are SGHTA and FQGNSA. The CDR3 reads CASSLFIKGYEQYF. CDR3 coding DNA: TGTGCCAGCAGCTTATTTATAAAGGGGTACGAGCAGTACTTC.

The chain combines TRBV4-3 with TRBJ2-3, with TRBD1 as a possible D gene (5 bases). Germline assignment: CDR1 LGHNA and CDR2 YSLEER. The CDR3 has 13 residues. V was shortened by 0 bases and J by 7 bases, with 8 bases between the two germline ends. The CDR3 reads CASSQDDSNTQYF. CDR3 DNA: TGCGCCAGCAGCCAAGACGACAGCAATACGCAGTATTTT.

This clone was detected once. The chain has TRBV7-6 and TRBJ2-5; 7 bases match TRBD2. CDR1 and CDR2 (germline): SGHVS, FNYEAQ. There are 14 residues in the CDR3. Trimming removed 7 bases from V and 2 bases from J; junction bases left unmatched: 7. CDR3 residues: CASTSGGGQETQYF. In nucleotides, the CDR3 is TGTGCCAGCACATCGGGGGGAGGGCAAGAGACCCAGTACTTC.

A single count supports this clone. V is TRBV7-2 and J is TRBJ2-3; D is possibly TRBD2 (5 bases). The CDR3 extends over 17 amino acids. V lost 5 bases and J lost 3, with 21 bases in between. Germline CDR1 reads SGHTA; CDR2 reads FQGNSA. DNA for the CDR3: TGTGCCAGCAGCCCAACCCCCTCCCGGGGTGCAACAGATACGCAGTATTTT. Translated: CASSPTPSRGATDTQYF.

This sequence joins TRBV5-1 and TRBJ1-1; D gene ambiguous. Germline CDR1 SGHRS, CDR2 YFSETQ. The CDR3 contains 13 residues. V lost 1 base and J 2 bases, leaving 6 bases between the germline ends. Here the CDR3 reads CASSLFPNTEAFF. CDR3 sequence (DNA): TGCGCCAGCAGCTTGTTTCCTAACACTGAAGCTTTCTTT.

The rearrangement links TRBV27 to TRBJ1-4; D is undetermined. The CDR3 loop spans 13 amino acids. Germline CDR1 and CDR2: MNHEY and SMNVEV (reference sequence). V lost 2 bases to trimming and J lost 8 bases, with 9 bases between them. CDR3 region: CASSLRWEEKLFF. In DNA form, the CDR3 reads TGTGCCAGCAGTTTAAGGTGGGAGGAAAAACTGTTTTTT.

This clone was detected once. The CDR3 loop reads CASSLRRVLGETQYF. The CDR3 bases are TGTGCCAGCAGCTTAAGGAGGGTGCTGGGAGAGACCCAGTACTTC. The chain is built from TRBV7-9 and TRBJ2-5; D may be TRBD2 (6 bases). Per the germline V gene, CDR1 is SEHNR and CDR2 is FQNEAQ (reference sequence). V shed 2 bases and J shed 4 bases, with 14 bases lying between them. The length of the CDR3 is 15 residues. Looking up the rest from reference TRBV7-9 and TRBJ2-5 gives the full variable domain: DTGVSQNPRHKITKRGQNVTFRCDPISEHNRLYWYRQTLGQGPEFLTYFQNEAQLEKSRLLSDRFSAERPKGSFSTLEIQRTEQGDSAMYLCASSLRRVLGETQYFGPGTRLLVL.

The rearrangement links TRBV2 to TRBJ1-2, with TRBD1 as a possible D gene (6 bases). Looked up from germline, CDR1 is SNHLY and CDR2 is FYNNEI. The CDR3 is made up of 12 amino acids. The germline V and J ends were trimmed by 2 bases and 6 bases, with 7 bases remaining between them. The CDR3: CASSESGDGYTF. The DNA for the CDR3 is TGTGCCAGCAGTGAATCAGGGGATGGCTACACCTTC. Full variable domain (missing parts from reference TRBV2 and TRBJ1-2): EPEVTQTPSHQVTQMGQEVILRCVPISNHLYFYWYRQILGQKVEFLVSFYNNEISEKSEIFDDQFSVERPDGSNFTLKIRSTKLEDSAMYFCASSESGDGYTFGSGTRLTVV.

The rearrangement uses TRBV29-1 and TRBJ2-1; a possible D gene is TRBD1 (6 bases). CDR1 is SQVTM and CDR2 is ANQGSEA in the germline V gene. With 7 bases removed from V and 5 bases from J, the gap between germline ends came to 9 bases. CDR3 length: 11 amino acids. Written as DNA, the CDR3 is TGCAGCGGGACAGTGGACAATGAGCAGTTCTTC. It yields the protein CSGTVDNEQFF.

The rearrangement uses TRBV11-2 and TRBJ2-2; D may be TRBD1 (6 bases). This CDR3 is 16 amino acids long. CDR1 is SGHAT, CDR2 FQNNGV, per germline. V was cut by 5 bases and J by 5 bases, with 18 bases left in between. The CDR3 bases are TGTGCCAGCAGCCCTACAGGGCGTCTGGTAACCGGGGAGCTGTTTTTT. Translated: CASSPTGRLVTGELFF.

The DNA for the CDR3 is TGTGCCAGCAGCGGACTAGCGGGGGGTGATGAGCAGTTCTTC. Protein sequence: CASSGLAGGDEQFF. The chain joins TRBV9 to TRBJ2-1, with 13 bases matching TRBD2. Per germline, CDR1 SGDLS and CDR2 YYNGEE. CDR3 length equals 14 residues. V trimming: 3 bases; J trimming: 8 bases; junction bases outside the gene matches: 2. Full variable domain (outside the CDR3, taken from reference TRBV9 and TRBJ2-1): DSGVTQTPKHLITATGQRVTLRCSPRSGDLSVYWYQQSLDQGLQFLIQYYNGEERAKGNILERFSAQQFPDLHSELNLSSLELGDSALYFCASSGLAGGDEQFFGPGTRLTVL.

The chain joins TRBV30 to TRBJ2-2, with D possibly called TRBD1 or TRBD2 (5 bases each). Per germline, CDR1 GTSNPN and CDR2 SVGIG (reference sequence). The germline V and J ends were trimmed by 2 bases and 2 bases, with 9 bases remaining between them. This CDR3 comprises 14 residues. CDR3 loop: CAWSWGSNTGELFF. DNA for the CDR3: TGTGCCTGGAGTTGGGGGAGTAACACCGGGGAGCTGTTTTTT.

This clone was picked up a small number of times. V is TRBV9 and J is TRBJ2-1, with TRBD2 as a possible D gene (5 bases). Trimming left V 0 bases short and J 7 bases short, with 5 bases between. This CDR3 has 12 residues. The germline V gene has CDR1 SGDLS and CDR2 YYNGEE. CDR3 coding DNA: TGTGCCAGCAGCGTAGGGAGGAATGAGCAGTTCTTC. It specifies CASSVGRNEQFF. The full variable domain, with the rest looked up from reference TRBV9 and TRBJ2-1, is DSGVTQTPKHLITATGQRVTLRCSPRSGDLSVYWYQQSLDQGLQFLIQYYNGEERAKGNILERFSAQQFPDLHSELNLSSLELGDSALYFCASSVGRNEQFFGPGTRLTVL.

V gene TRBV19 combines with J gene TRBJ1-5; unclear D gene. Per the germline V gene, CDR1 is LNHDA and CDR2 is SQIVND (reference sequence). Trimming removed 7 bases at V and 3 bases at J, with 16 bases between. The CDR3 has 15 residues. The CDR3 nucleotides are TGTGCCAGTACAGAGGGCCAATATAACAATCAGCCCCAGCATTTT. Translated, it gives CASTEGQYNNQPQHF.

This chain links TRBV7-9 with TRBJ1-5; D gene ambiguous. Germline-derived CDR1 and CDR2 are SEHNR and FQNEAQ (reference sequence). Deletions cut 4 bases from V and 1 base from J, with 14 bases between. This CDR3 is built from 16 residues. DNA for the CDR3: TGTGCCAGCAGCTCGCTCTGGGTCAAGAGCAATCAGCCCCAGCATTTT. This codes for CASSSLWVKSNQPQHF.

The rearrangement links TRBV27 to TRBJ2-1; 12 nucleotides align to TRBD2. Looked up from germline, CDR1 is MNHEY and CDR2 is SMNVEV (reference sequence). V lost 2 bases to trimming and J lost 6 bases; unmatched junction nucleotides: 5. The CDR3 spans 16 residues. The CDR3 bases are TGTGCCAGCAGTTTACTAGCGGGGGGGCTAGTCAATGAGCAGTTCTTC. This translates into CASSLLAGGLVNEQFF.

The gene calls are TRBV7-9 and TRBJ2-7, with 7 bases aligning to TRBD1. Germline lookup yields CDR1 SEHNR and CDR2 FQNEAQ (reference sequence). Germline trimming cut 4 bases from V and 2 bases from J; bases unmatched to any gene: 8. The CDR3 totals 15 residues. CDR3: CASSSSGDRPYEQYF. CDR3 coding DNA: TGTGCCAGCAGCTCCTCTGGGGACAGACCCTACGAGCAGTACTTC.

V and J are TRBV6-5 and TRBJ2-5; no clear D gene. The CDR3 loop spans 16 amino acids. The V end was cut by 1 base, the J end by 5 bases, with 17 bases between. CDR1 is MNHEY, CDR2 SVGAGI, per germline. The CDR3 spells CASSYLDLLGRETQYF. CDR3 DNA: TGTGCCAGCAGTTACTTGGACCTCCTAGGGCGGGAGACCCAGTACTTC.